This T cell receptor beta chain was recorded in a study of neurological immune-mediated disorders. Germline CDR1 reads MNHEY; CDR2 reads SVGEGT. The CDR3 has 16 residues. V lost 0 bases and J 4 bases, leaving 15 bases between the germline ends. As for the cDNA, it was generated by 5'RACE with 10-nucleotide random UMIs. Per sequencing run, 15-18 subjects together gave over 190 million TCR-beta sequences. A single record per CDR3 protein comes from TCRdb applying MiXCR to the 5' RACE reads. The sample records fewer than 30,000 distinct CDR3 sequences, roughly an eighth being singletons. This clonotype has at least ten counts. Its target is unknown. Study-level points and caveats: Multiple sclerosis patients had less TCR clonal expansion than even healthy controls, unlike HTLV-1-associated myelopathy.

The gene calls are TRBV6-2 or TRBV6-3 and TRBJ1-1; D is ambiguous. Input material: PBMCs. The clonotype originates from a woman aged 55-75 years with HTLV-1-associated myelopathy (HAM/TSP). CDR3 loop: CASSYSMLGRSTEAFF. CDR3 sequence (DNA): TGTGCCAGCAGTTACTCGATGCTGGGAAGAAGCACTGAAGCTTTCTTT.